These T cell receptor beta chains were read from a single sample in a study of CD8+CD57+ T cells in acquired aplastic anemia. TCRdb recomputed calls from the reads with MiXCR, one row per CDR3 protein. This sample has about 160,000 distinct CDR3 sequences, with about 64% found just once. The specimen sequenced was sorted CD4+, CD8+, or CD8+CD57+ T cells (not recorded which) from PBMCs. Receptors were obtained from a human donor with aplastic anemia. The CDR3 runs from the conserved cysteine through the conserved F or W. The D gene is left open where the match is weak. Rows may omit the clone size; those that give it use once, few, many or a size class.

J gene: TRBJ2-2
clone size: NA
D gene: NA
V gene: TRBV7-3
CDR3 protein: CASSLSNTGELFF
CDR3 DNA: TGTGCCAGCAGCTTAAGTAACACCGGGGAGCTGTTTTTT

J gene: TRBJ2-5
clone size: NA
D gene: TRBD2
V gene: TRBV29-1
CDR3 protein: CSALSGDQETQYF
CDR3 DNA: TGCAGCGCTCTTAGCGGGGATCAGGAGACCCAGTACTTC

J gene: TRBJ2-7
clone size: NA
D gene: NA
V gene: TRBV5-5
CDR3 protein: CASSFYGVTYSYEQYF
CDR3 DNA: TGTGCCAGCAGCTTCTACGGCGTTACTTACTCCTACGAGCAGTACTTC

J gene: TRBJ1-1
clone size: once
D gene: NA
V gene: TRBV25-1
CDR3 protein: CASSTGLGTEAFF
CDR3 DNA: TGTGCCAGCAGTACAGGGCTTGGGACTGAAGCTTTCTTT

J gene: TRBJ2-7
clone size: few
D gene: NA
V gene: TRBV5-8
CDR3 protein: CASSLQREQYF
CDR3 DNA: TGTGCCAGCAGCCTACAGAGGGAGCAGTACTTC

J gene: TRBJ2-3
clone size: NA
D gene: TRBD2
V gene: TRBV29-1
CDR3 protein: CSVEVGTSGGDTQYF
CDR3 DNA: TGCAGCGTTGAAGTGGGGACTAGCGGCGGCGATACGCAGTATTTT

J gene: TRBJ2-7
clone size: NA
D gene: NA
V gene: TRBV19
CDR3 protein: CASSIRDNLGEQYF
CDR3 DNA: TGTGCCAGTAGTATTCGGGACAATCTGGGGGAGCAGTACTTC

J gene: TRBJ2-1
clone size: NA
D gene: TRBD2
V gene: TRBV20-1
CDR3 protein: CSARGLAGIHGQFF
CDR3 DNA: TGCAGTGCTAGAGGACTAGCGGGAATTCATGGGCAGTTCTTC

J gene: TRBJ2-3
clone size: few
D gene: NA
V gene: TRBV7-9
CDR3 protein: CASSRLTDTQYF
CDR3 DNA: TGTGCCAGCAGCCGCCTCACAGATACGCAGTATTTT

J gene: TRBJ2-3
clone size: NA
D gene: TRBD2
V gene: TRBV20-1
CDR3 protein: CSASVSGGHTDTQYF
CDR3 DNA: TGCAGTGCTAGCGTTAGCGGGGGGCACACAGATACGCAGTATTTT

J gene: TRBJ2-7
clone size: NA
D gene: NA
V gene: TRBV29-1
CDR3 protein: CSVQGTSYEQYF
CDR3 DNA: TGCAGCGTTCAAGGGACCTCCTACGAGCAGTACTTC

J gene: TRBJ2-1
clone size: NA
D gene: NA
V gene: TRBV2
CDR3 protein: CASNPGTTSSYNEQFF
CDR3 DNA: TGTGCCAGCAACCCTGGGACCACGAGCTCCTACAATGAGCAGTTCTTC

J gene: TRBJ2-1
clone size: few
D gene: NA
V gene: TRBV9
CDR3 protein: CASSPSTGGVGNEQFF
CDR3 DNA: TGTGCCAGCAGCCCCTCGACGGGGGGCGTTGGCAATGAGCAGTTCTTC

J gene: TRBJ1-4
clone size: NA
D gene: NA
V gene: TRBV10-3
CDR3 protein: CAITHGRLVVLSQEKLFF
CDR3 DNA: TGTGCCATCACCCACGGGAGGTTGGTGGTTCTTTCCCAAGAAAAACTGTTTTTT

J gene: TRBJ1-5
clone size: once
D gene: NA
V gene: TRBV7-9
CDR3 protein: CAAFRLQPQHF
CDR3 DNA: TGTGCCGCCTTCAGGCTTCAGCCCCAGCATTTT

J gene: TRBJ2-1
clone size: NA
D gene: NA
V gene: TRBV7-3
CDR3 protein: CASSPDLSSYNEQFF
CDR3 DNA: TGTGCCAGCAGCCCTGACTTGAGCTCCTACAATGAGCAGTTCTTC

J gene: TRBJ1-2
clone size: NA
D gene: TRBD1
V gene: TRBV3-1
CDR3 protein: CASSPLGGQGGYTF
CDR3 DNA: TGTGCCAGCAGCCCCTTGGGGGGACAGGGTGGCTACACCTTC

J gene: TRBJ2-3
clone size: few
D gene: TRBD2
V gene: TRBV7-9
CDR3 protein: CASSLTSGNVDTQYF
CDR3 DNA: TGTGCCAGCAGCTTGACTAGCGGGAACGTAGATACGCAGTATTTT

J gene: TRBJ2-3
clone size: NA
D gene: NA
V gene: TRBV5-1
CDR3 protein: CASSLGTAWETDTQYF
CDR3 DNA: TGCGCCAGCAGCTTGGGGACAGCGTGGGAAACAGATACGCAGTATTTT

J gene: TRBJ2-7
clone size: NA
D gene: NA
V gene: TRBV7-6
CDR3 protein: CASSADTEAYEQYF
CDR3 DNA: TGTGCCAGCAGCGCCGACACGGAAGCCTACGAGCAGTACTTC

J gene: TRBJ1-1
clone size: NA
D gene: NA
V gene: TRBV2
CDR3 protein: CASSEAGTANTEAFF
CDR3 DNA: TGTGCCAGCAGTGAAGCCGGGACGGCGAACACTGAAGCTTTCTTT

J gene: TRBJ1-2
clone size: NA
D gene: NA
V gene: TRBV7-9
CDR3 protein: CASSHTGSNYGYTF
CDR3 DNA: TGTGCCAGCAGCCATACAGGGAGTAACTATGGCTACACCTTC

J gene: TRBJ2-5
clone size: NA
D gene: NA
V gene: TRBV25-1
CDR3 protein: CASSGQETQYF
CDR3 DNA: TGTGCCAGCAGTGGTCAAGAGACCCAGTACTTC

J gene: TRBJ1-2
clone size: few
D gene: NA
V gene: TRBV20-1
CDR3 protein: CSARKGHGYGYTF
CDR3 DNA: TGCAGTGCTAGAAAGGGACACGGCTATGGCTACACCTTC